Following are 12 T cell receptor beta chains from one sample sequenced in a study of CD8+CD57+ T cells in acquired aplastic anemia. The study profiled TCR beta VDJ and CDR3 using genomic DNA as template. From the reads, TCRdb called clonotypes with MiXCR, one entry per CDR3 protein. The profile shows 95,000 to 150,000 distinct CDR3 sequences, 58% of them singletons. Patients selected for sequencing had displayed CD8+CD57+ cell expansion by flow cytometry. Sample: sorted CD4+, CD8+, or CD8+CD57+ T cells (not recorded which) from PBMCs. The receptors here all came from a human donor with aplastic anemia.

This clonotype was detected only a few times. V gene TRBV5-5 combines with J gene TRBJ2-3; the D gene is possibly TRBD2 (6 bases). This CDR3 has 17 residues. Germline V lookup: CDR1 SGHKS, CDR2 YYEKEE (reference sequence). The V end was cut by 5 bases, the J end by 2 bases, with 21 bases between. DNA of the CDR3: TGTGCCAGCAGTTACCCGGGGGAGAGCATGGCCACAGATACGCAGTATTTT. This sequence encodes CASSYPGESMATDTQYF.

There are a few counts of this clonotype. V usage is TRBV7-6 and J usage is TRBJ2-7; 8 nucleotides agree with TRBD2. The trim removed 5 bases at V and 0 bases at J, leaving 6 bases unmatched. This CDR3 is 15 amino acids long. CDR1 and CDR2 (germline): SGHVS, FNYEAQ. The CDR3 nucleotides are TGTGCCAGCAGCAAGAGCGGGGGTAGCTCCTACGAGCAGTACTTC. This gives the protein CASSKSGGSSYEQYF.

This clonotype came up a few times. This chain connects TRBV24-1 to TRBJ1-2, with D perhaps TRBD1 (5 bases). The CDR3 spans 13 residues. The V end lost 11 bases, the J end lost 4 bases, and 16 bases lay between the germline ends. The germline CDR1 and CDR2 sequences are KGHDR and SFDVKD. The CDR3 nucleotides are TGTGCCAGCAGCCCGGGACGGATCTATGGCTACACCTTC. This sequence encodes CASSPGRIYGYTF.

V usage is TRBV29-1 and J usage is TRBJ1-2; TRBD1 matches at 7 bases. CDR1 is SQVTM, CDR2 ANQGSEA, per germline. The CDR3 covers 13 residues. The CDR3 DNA reads TGCAGTCATGCTAACAGGGGCACTAGTAGCTACACCTTC. Translating gives CSHANRGTSSYTF.

This clonotype has just one count. V usage is TRBV9 and J usage is TRBJ1-3, with D perhaps TRBD1 (6 bases). V lost 3 bases to trimming and J lost 0 bases, with 10 bases between them. This CDR3 comprises 15 residues. Germline CDR1 is SGDLS and CDR2 is YYNGEE. CDR3 nucleotides: TGTGCCAGCAGCGAGGGGGGGAGCTCTGGAAACACCATATATTTT. It encodes CASSEGGSSGNTIYF.

V gene TRBV20-1 combines with J gene TRBJ2-1, with D perhaps assigned TRBD1 or TRBD2 (8 bases each). There are 19 residues in the CDR3. Germline-derived CDR1 and CDR2 are DFQATT and SNEGSKA (reference sequence). V gave up 4 bases and J gave up 1 base, with 26 bases separating them. The CDR3 here is CSANPDRAPGGGSYNEQFF. CDR3 nucleotide sequence: TGCAGTGCTAACCCGGACAGGGCCCCGGGAGGGGGGTCCTACAATGAGCAGTTCTTC.

This clonotype was detected a few times. This chain joins TRBV10-3 and TRBJ2-6; no firm D call. This CDR3 spans 15 amino acids. Germline CDR1 and CDR2: ENHRY and SYGVKD. Trimming pared 6 bases from V and 0 bases from J, leaving 9 bases between. CDR3 sequence (DNA): TGTGCCATCAGCTCTGAGTTCTCTGGGGCCAACGTCCTGACTTTC. Translated, it gives CAISSEFSGANVLTF.

The sample holds many counts of this clonotype. The chain links TRBV7-8 to TRBJ1-4; TRBD1 is a possible D gene (5 bases). Deletions cut 2 bases from V and 5 bases from J, with 21 bases between. Germline CDR1 reads SGHVS; CDR2 reads FQNEAQ. This CDR3 region has 18 residues. This CDR3 is CASSLLREGREANEKLFF. The CDR3 DNA reads TGTGCCAGCAGCTTATTAAGGGAGGGGCGAGAGGCCAATGAAAAACTGTTTTTT.

At least ten counts were recorded for this clonotype. V usage is TRBV27 and J usage is TRBJ2-7; the match to TRBD1 covers 9 bases. Germline trimming cut 0 bases from V and 4 bases from J; bases unmatched to any gene: 4. This CDR3 has 15 amino acids. In germline, CDR1 is MNHEY, CDR2 SMNVEV (reference sequence). DNA for the CDR3: TGTGCCAGCAGTTTATCGCGGGACAGGGCTTACGAGCAGTACTTC. This translates into CASSLSRDRAYEQYF.

Points on this clonotype: Compared with germline, one end of the junction differs, possibly owing to a read error. V is TRBV10-3 and J is TRBJ1-4; D is perhaps TRBD1 (6 bases). The CDR3 is 15 amino acids. Per germline, CDR1 ENHRY and CDR2 SYGVKD. CDR3: CASSLEGGWHEKLFF. CDR3 bases: TGTGCCAGCAGTTTAGAGGGGGGCTGGCACGAAAAACTGTTTTTT.

The chain has TRBV11-2 and TRBJ1-2, with a tentative D call TRBD1 (5 bases). The CDR3 is made up of 14 amino acids. Between the trimmed V and J ends, which lost 3 bases and 8 bases, there was a span of 16 bases. The V gene's germline CDR1 is SGHAT and CDR2 FQNNGV. Here the CDR3 DNA reads TGTGCCAGCAGCTTCAACCCGGGGGTGGAGGGCTACACCTTC. This encodes CASSFNPGVEGYTF.

The V gene is TRBV2, the J gene TRBJ1-5; D may be TRBD1 (5 bases). With 8 bases removed from V and 3 bases from J, the gap between germline ends came to 14 bases. The CDR3 loop spans 14 amino acids. Per germline, CDR1 SNHLY and CDR2 FYNNEI. CDR3 sequence (DNA): TGTGCCAGCGGAGGGGACGGACCCAATCAGCCCCAGCATTTT. This encodes CASGGDGPNQPQHF.